Shown below are 9 T cell receptor beta chains from a single sample sequenced in a study of shared clonotypes between healthy human individuals. Method: immunoSEQ multiplex PCR; TCRdb's copy keeps in-frame clones and lacks some. Among about 2.3 million clones listed, over 90% were seen once. Sequenced sample: naive CD4+ T cells from PBMCs. Subset of the sample: CD45RA+ positively selected. All receptors derive from a man between 18 and 29 years old in good health. Some clones in this sample may be carry-over from other donors' samples.

This chain connects TRBV6-6 to TRBJ2-7; D perhaps matches TRBD1 (5 bases). V lost 4 bases, J lost 6 bases, and 16 bases lay in between. This CDR3 comprises 14 residues. In germline, CDR1 is MNHNY, CDR2 SVGAGI (reference sequence). The DNA of the CDR3 is TGTGCCAGCAGTTCCCCGGCCAGGGTGGGCGAGCAGTACTTC. Translation gives CASSSPARVGEQYF.

This chain uses TRBV5-6 with TRBJ2-5; D is undetermined. This CDR3 region has 13 residues. V lost 2 bases, J lost 1 base, and 6 bases lay in between. Per germline, CDR1 SGHDT and CDR2 YYEEEE. The CDR3 protein is CASSLGVQETQYF. The CDR3 DNA reads as TGTGCCAGCAGCTTAGGCGTCCAAGAGACCCAGTACTTC.

The CDR3 DNA reads TGTGCCTGGAGCCCCCGGGGCTCCCGCTCTGGAAACACCATATATTTT. Protein: CAWSPRGSRSGNTIYF. This sequence joins TRBV30 and TRBJ1-3; TRBD1 might be the D (5 bases). Trimming stripped 3 bases from V and 0 bases from J, with 15 bases between. Germline assignment: CDR1 GTSNPN and CDR2 SVGIG (reference sequence). This CDR3 is built from 16 residues.

The J gene is TRBJ2-6, the V gene TRBV6-4; D is unclear. The CDR3 length is 16 residues. Germline V lookup: CDR1 MRHNA, CDR2 SNTAGT. V lost 0 bases, J lost 2 bases, and 8 bases lay in between. CDR3 bases: TGTGCCAGCAGTGACTCGAGTCAGCCTGGGGCCAACGTCCTGACTTTC. This sequence encodes CASSDSSQPGANVLTF.

The chain couples TRBV7-8 to TRBJ2-2; D is tentatively TRBD1 or TRBD2 (5 bases each). CDR3 length: 17 residues. Germline CDR1 reads SGHVS; CDR2 reads FQNEAQ. Trimming removed 0 bases from V and 6 bases from J, with 17 bases in between. The CDR3 DNA is TGTGCCAGCAGCTTAGCGGCCAGGGTGGGGAGCCCCGGGGAGCTGTTTTTT. This encodes CASSLAARVGSPGELFF.

This rearrangement joins TRBV6-5 to TRBJ2-7, with D maybe TRBD2 (6 bases). CDR1 and CDR2 (germline): MNHEY, SVGAGI. The CDR3 loop spans 13 amino acids. Trimming took 7 bases from V and 7 from J, leaving 17 bases between them. CDR3 sequence reads: CASTPGRTGEQYF. DNA for the CDR3: TGTGCCAGCACTCCCGGGAGAACGGGGGAGCAGTACTTC.

The V call is TRBV5-4, the J call TRBJ1-2, with 8 bases matching TRBD1. Germline V gives CDR1 SGHNT, CDR2 YYREEE (reference sequence). This CDR3 comprises 14 residues. Germline trimming cut 4 bases from V and 8 bases from J; bases unmatched to any gene: 10. The DNA for the CDR3 is TGTGCCAGCAGCGTAAAGACAGGGGTTAAGGGCTACACCTTC. As protein: CASSVKTGVKGYTF. Using reference TRBV5-4 and TRBJ1-2 for the parts outside the CDR3, the full variable domain is ETGVTQSPTHLIKTRGQQVTLRCSSQSGHNTVSWYQQALGQGPQFIFQYYREEENGRGNFPPRFSGLQFPNYSSELNVNALELDDSALYLCASSVKTGVKGYTFGSGTRLTVV.

Remarks on this clone: The sample carries other DNA sequences with the same CDR3. The chain has TRBV11-2 and TRBJ2-1; 7 bases agree with TRBD1. V lost 1 base and J lost 2; bases outside the gene matches: 2. The germline V gene encodes CDR1 SGHAT and CDR2 FQNNGV. The CDR3 has 15 residues. The CDR3: CASSLGRGTYNEQFF. CDR3 DNA: TGTGCCAGCAGCTTAGGCAGGGGGACCTACAATGAGCAGTTCTTC.

The gene calls are TRBV28 and TRBJ2-7; maybe TRBD2 (6 bases). This CDR3 comprises 14 residues. Germline V CDR1 and CDR2: MDHEN, SYDVKM. The ends were cut back, 3 bases at V and 5 bases at J, with 14 bases in the middle. The CDR3 is CASSFWRDADEQYF. CDR3 nucleotide sequence: TGTGCCAGCAGTTTTTGGAGGGATGCGGACGAGCAGTACTTC.